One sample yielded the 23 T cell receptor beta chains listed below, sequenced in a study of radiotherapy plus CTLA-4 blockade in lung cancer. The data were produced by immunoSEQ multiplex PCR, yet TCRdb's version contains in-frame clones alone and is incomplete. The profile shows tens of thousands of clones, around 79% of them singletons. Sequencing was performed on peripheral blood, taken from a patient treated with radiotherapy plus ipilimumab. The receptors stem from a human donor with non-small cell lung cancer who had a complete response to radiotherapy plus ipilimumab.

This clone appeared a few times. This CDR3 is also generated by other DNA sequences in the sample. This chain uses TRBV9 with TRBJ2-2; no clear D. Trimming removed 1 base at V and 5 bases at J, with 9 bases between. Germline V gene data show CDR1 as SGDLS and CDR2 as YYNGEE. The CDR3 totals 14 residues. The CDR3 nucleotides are TGTGCCAGCAGCGTAAGGACCGAGACCGGGGAGCTGTTTTTT. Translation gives CASSVRTETGELFF.

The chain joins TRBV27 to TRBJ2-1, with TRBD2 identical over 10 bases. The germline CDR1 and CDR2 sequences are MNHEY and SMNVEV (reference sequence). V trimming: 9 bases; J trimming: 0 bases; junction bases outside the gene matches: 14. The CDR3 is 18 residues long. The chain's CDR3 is CASTGRTSGRSSYNEQFF. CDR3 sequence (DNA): TGTGCCAGTACTGGGAGGACTAGCGGCCGGAGCTCCTACAATGAGCAGTTCTTC.

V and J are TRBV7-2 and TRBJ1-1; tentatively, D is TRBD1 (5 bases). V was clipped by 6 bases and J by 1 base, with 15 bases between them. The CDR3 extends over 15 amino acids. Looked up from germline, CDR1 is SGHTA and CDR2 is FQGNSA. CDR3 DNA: TGTGCCAGCAGACCCCCCGGGGGGAAGAACACTGAAGCTTTCTTT. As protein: CASRPPGGKNTEAFF.

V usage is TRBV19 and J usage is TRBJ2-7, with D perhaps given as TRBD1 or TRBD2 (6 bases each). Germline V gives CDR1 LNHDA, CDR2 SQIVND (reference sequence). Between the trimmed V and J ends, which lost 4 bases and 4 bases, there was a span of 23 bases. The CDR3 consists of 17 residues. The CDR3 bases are TGTGCCAGTAGTAATGGGGGCGGAGGTGATGGAGGGTACGAGCAGTACTTC. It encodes CASSNGGGGDGGYEQYF.

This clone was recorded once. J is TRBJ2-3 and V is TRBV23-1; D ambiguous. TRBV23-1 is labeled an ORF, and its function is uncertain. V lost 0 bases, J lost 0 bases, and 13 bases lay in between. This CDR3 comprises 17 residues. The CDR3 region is CASSQSLLPTSTDTQYF. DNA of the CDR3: TGCGCCAGCAGTCAATCCCTTCTTCCTACTAGCACAGATACGCAGTATTTT.

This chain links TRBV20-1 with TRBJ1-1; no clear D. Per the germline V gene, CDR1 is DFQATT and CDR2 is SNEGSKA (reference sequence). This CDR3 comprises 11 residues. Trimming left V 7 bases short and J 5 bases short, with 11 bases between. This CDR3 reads CSVDRGTEAFF. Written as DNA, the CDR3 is TGCAGTGTGGATCGTGGAACTGAAGCTTTCTTT.

This chain's CDR3 is CATSRGVGRGTDTQYF. The DNA of the CDR3 is TGTGCCACCAGCAGAGGAGTGGGCAGGGGCACAGATACGCAGTATTTT. The chain joins TRBV15 to TRBJ2-3, with D tentatively TRBD1 (5 bases). This CDR3 has 16 residues. CDR1 is LNHNV and CDR2 is YYDKDF in the germline V gene (reference sequence). V lost 1 base to trimming and J lost 1 base, with 12 bases between them. The full variable domain, in which reference TRBV15 and TRBJ2-3 provide the parts outside the CDR3, is DAMVIQNPRYQVTQFGKPVTLSCSQTLNHNVMYWYQQKSSQAPKLLFHYYDKDFNNEADTPDNFQSRRPNTSFCFLDIRSPGLGDTAMYLCATSRGVGRGTDTQYFGPGTRLTVL.

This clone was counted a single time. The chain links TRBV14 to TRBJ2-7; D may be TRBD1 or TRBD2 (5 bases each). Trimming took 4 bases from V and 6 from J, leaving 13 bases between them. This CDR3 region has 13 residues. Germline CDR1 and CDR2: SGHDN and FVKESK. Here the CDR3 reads CASSPRDLLEQYF. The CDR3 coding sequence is TGTGCCAGCAGCCCTCGGGACCTTCTCGAGCAGTACTTC.

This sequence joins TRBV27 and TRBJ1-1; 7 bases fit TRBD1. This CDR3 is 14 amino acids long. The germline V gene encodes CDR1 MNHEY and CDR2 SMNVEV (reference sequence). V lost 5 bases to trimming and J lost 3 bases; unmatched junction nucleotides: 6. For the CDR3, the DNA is TGTGCCAGCAGTCCGATACAGGGGTACACTGAAGCTTTCTTT. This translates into CASSPIQGYTEAFF.

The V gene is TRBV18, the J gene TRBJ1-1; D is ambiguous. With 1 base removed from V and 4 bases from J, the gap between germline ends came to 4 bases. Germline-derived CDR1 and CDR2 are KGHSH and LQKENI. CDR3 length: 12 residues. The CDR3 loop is CASSPLGTEAFF. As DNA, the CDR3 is TGTGCCAGCTCACCACTTGGCACTGAAGCTTTCTTT.

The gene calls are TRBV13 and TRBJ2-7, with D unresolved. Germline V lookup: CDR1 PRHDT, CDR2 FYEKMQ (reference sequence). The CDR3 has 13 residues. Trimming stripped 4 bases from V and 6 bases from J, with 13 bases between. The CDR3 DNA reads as TGTGCCAGCAGCTCCATTCCAGCTAGCGAGCAGTACGTC. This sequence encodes CASSSIPASEQYV.

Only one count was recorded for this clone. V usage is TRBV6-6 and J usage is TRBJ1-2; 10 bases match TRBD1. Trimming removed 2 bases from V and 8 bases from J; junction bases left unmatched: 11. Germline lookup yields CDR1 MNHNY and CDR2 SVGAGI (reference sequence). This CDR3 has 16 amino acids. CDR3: CASSYPNSGTGDGYTF. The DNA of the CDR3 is TGTGCCAGCAGTTACCCGAACTCCGGGACAGGGGACGGCTACACCTTC.

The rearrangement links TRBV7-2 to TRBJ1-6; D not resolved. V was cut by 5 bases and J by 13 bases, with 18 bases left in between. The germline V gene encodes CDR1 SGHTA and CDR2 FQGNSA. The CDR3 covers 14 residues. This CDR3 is CASSVARSSPPLHF. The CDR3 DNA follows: TGTGCCAGCAGCGTGGCCAGAAGTAGCCCGCCCCTCCACTTT.

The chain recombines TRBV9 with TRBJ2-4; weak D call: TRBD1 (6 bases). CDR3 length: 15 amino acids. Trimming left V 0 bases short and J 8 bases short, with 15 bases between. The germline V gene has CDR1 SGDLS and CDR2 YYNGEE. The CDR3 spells CASSVVGGARDIQYF. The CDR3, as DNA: TGTGCCAGCAGCGTAGTTGGGGGCGCGAGGGACATTCAGTACTTC.

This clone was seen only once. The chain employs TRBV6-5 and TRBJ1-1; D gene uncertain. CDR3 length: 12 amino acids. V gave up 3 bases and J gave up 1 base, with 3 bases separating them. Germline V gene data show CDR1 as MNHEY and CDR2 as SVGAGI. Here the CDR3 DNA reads TGTGCCAGCAGTTATCGGAACACTGAAGCTTTCTTT. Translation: CASSYRNTEAFF.

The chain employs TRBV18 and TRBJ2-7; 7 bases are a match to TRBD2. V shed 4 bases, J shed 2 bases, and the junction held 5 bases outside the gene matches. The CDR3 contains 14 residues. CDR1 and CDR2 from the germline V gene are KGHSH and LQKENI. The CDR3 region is CASSQPGLTYEQYF. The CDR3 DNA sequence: TGTGCCAGCTCACAACCGGGACTAACCTACGAGCAGTACTTC.

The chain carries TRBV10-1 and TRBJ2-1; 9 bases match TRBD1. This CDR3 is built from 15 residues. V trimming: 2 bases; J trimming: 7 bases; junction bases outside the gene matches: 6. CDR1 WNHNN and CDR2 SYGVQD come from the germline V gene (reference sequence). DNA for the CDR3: TGCGCCAGCAGTGAGGGGACAGGGCGATCTAATGAGCAGTTCTTC. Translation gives CASSEGTGRSNEQFF.

For the CDR3, the DNA is TGTGCCAGCAGTTACGGGGCAGACTACGAGCAGTTCTTC. Translating gives CASSYGADYEQFF. The V gene is TRBV6-6, the J gene TRBJ2-1; D may correspond to TRBD1 or TRBD2 (5 bases each). The V end lost 2 bases, the J end lost 10 bases, and 12 bases lay between the germline ends. The CDR3 runs to 13 residues. Germline loops: CDR1 MNHNY, CDR2 SVGAGI (reference sequence).

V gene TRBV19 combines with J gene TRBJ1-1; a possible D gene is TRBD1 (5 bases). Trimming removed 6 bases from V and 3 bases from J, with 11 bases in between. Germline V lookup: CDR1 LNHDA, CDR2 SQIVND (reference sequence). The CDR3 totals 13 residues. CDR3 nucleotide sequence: TGTGCCAGTAGGGGGACGAGGTACACTGAAGCTTTCTTT. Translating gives CASRGTRYTEAFF.

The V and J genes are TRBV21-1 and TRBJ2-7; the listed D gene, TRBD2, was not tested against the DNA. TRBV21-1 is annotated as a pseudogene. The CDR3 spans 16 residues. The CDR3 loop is CASSRPLWEDLYEQYF. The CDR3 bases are TGTGCCAGCAGCCGGCCTCTTTGGGAGGATCTCTACGAGCAGTACTTC.

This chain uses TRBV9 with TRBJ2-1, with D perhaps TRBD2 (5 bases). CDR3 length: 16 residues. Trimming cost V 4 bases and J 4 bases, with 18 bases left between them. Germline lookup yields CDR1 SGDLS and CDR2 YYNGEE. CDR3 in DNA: TGTGCCAGCAGCCCCCCGGTGGGTAGCGCATACAATGAGCAGTTCTTC. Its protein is CASSPPVGSAYNEQFF.

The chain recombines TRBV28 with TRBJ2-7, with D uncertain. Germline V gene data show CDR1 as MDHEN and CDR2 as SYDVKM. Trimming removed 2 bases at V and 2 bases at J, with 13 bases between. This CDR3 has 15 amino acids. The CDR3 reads CASSLASVGTYEQYF. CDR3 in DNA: TGTGCCAGCAGTTTAGCTTCCGTTGGGACCTACGAGCAGTACTTC.

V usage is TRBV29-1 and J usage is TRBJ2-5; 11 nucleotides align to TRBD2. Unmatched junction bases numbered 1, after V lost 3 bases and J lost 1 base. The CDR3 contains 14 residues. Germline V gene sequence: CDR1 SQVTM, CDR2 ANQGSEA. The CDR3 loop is CSVDGTSGQETQYF. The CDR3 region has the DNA TGCAGCGTTGATGGGACTAGCGGCCAAGAGACCCAGTACTTC.